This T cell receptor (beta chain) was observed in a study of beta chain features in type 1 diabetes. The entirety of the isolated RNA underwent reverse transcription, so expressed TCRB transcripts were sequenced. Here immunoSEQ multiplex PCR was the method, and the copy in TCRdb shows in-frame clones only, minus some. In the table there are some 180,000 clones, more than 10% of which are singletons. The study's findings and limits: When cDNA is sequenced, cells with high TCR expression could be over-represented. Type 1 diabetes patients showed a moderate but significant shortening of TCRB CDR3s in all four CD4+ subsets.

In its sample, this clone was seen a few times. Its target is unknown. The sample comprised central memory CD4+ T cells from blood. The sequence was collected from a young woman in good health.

Here the CDR3 reads CAWTSDPTGNVLFF. The CDR3 DNA follows: TGTGCCTGGACCTCGGACCCGACAGGGAATGTGCTGTTTTTT. The chain couples TRBV30 to TRBJ1-4; 7 bases are a match to TRBD1. The germline V gene has CDR1 GTSNPN and CDR2 SVGIG (reference sequence). After removal of 4 bases from V and 14 bases from J, the junction contained 16 bases not matched to a gene. The CDR3 is made up of 14 amino acids.